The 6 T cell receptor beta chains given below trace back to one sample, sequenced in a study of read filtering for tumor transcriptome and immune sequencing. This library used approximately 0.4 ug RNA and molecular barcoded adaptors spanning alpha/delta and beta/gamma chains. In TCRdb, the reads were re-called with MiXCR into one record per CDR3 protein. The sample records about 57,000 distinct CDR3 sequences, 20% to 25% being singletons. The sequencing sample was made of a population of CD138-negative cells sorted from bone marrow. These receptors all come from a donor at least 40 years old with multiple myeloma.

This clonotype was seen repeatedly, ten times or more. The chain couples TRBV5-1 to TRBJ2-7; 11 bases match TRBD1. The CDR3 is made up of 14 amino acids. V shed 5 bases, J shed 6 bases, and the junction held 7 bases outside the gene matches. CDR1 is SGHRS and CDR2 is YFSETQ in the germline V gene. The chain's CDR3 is CASRFGDRGAEQYF. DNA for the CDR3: TGCGCCAGCAGATTTGGGGACAGGGGGGCCGAGCAGTACTTC.

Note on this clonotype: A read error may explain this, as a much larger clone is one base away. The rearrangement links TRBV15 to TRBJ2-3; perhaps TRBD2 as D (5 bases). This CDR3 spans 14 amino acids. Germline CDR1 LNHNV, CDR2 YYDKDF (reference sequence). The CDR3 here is CATSSERGADAQYF. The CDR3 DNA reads TGTGCCACCAGTTCGGAACGGGGTGCAGATGCGCAGTATTTT. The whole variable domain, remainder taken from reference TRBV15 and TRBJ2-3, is DAMVIQNPRYQVTQFGKPVTLSCSQTLNHNVMYWYQQKSSQAPKLLFHYYDKDFNNEADTPDNFQSRRPNTSFCFLDIRSPGLGDTAMYLCATSSERGADAQYFGPGTRLTVL.

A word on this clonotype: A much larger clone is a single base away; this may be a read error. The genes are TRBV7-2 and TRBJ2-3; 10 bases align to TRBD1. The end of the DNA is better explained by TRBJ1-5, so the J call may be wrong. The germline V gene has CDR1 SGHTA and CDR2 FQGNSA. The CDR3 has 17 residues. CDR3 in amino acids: CASSLVGTGDGTDTQHF. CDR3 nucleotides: TGTGCCAGCAGCTTAGTTGGGACAGGGGATGGCACAGATACGCAGCATTTT.

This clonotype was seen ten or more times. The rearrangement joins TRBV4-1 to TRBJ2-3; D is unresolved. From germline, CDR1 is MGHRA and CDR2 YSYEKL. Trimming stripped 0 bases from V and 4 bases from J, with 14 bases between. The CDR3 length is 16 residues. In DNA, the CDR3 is TGCGCCAGCAGCCAAGAGGTCGCTAGGTTATCAGATACGCAGTATTTT. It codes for CASSQEVARLSDTQYF.

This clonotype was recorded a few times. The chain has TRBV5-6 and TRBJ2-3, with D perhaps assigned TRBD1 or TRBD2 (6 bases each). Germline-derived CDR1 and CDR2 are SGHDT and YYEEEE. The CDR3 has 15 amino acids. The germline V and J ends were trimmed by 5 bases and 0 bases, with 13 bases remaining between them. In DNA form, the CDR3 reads TGTGCCAGCAGTCGGGGGACACTGAGCACAGATACGCAGTATTTT. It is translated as CASSRGTLSTDTQYF.

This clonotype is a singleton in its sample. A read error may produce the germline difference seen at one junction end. The chain's CDR3 is CASRPGGEYYERYF. CDR3 DNA: TGTGCCAGCAGGCCCGGAGGGGAATACTACGAGCGGTACTTT. The rearrangement uses TRBV28 and TRBJ1-6, with a tentative D call TRBD1 (5 bases). The CDR3 runs 14 residues. CDR1 MDHEN and CDR2 SYDVKM come from the germline V gene. Looking up the rest from reference TRBV28 and TRBJ1-6 gives the full variable domain: DVKVTQSSRYLVKRTGEKVFLECVQDMDHENMFWYRQDPGLGLRLIYFSYDVKMKEKGDIPEGYSVSREKKERFSLILESASTNQTSMYLCASRPGGEYYERYFGNGTRLTVT.